This T cell receptor (beta chain) was retrieved from a study of T cells in narcolepsy. Findings and limits, study-wide: Some memory CD4+ repertoires had no autoreactive clone sequences. Blood of same and different patients, but not healthy controls, reportedly held recurring autoreactive clonotypes.

Some clones are missing from TCRdb's copy, which holds only in-frame ones; the method was immunoSEQ multiplex PCR. This table has approximately 30,000 clones, around nine tenths appearing once. The germline V gene has CDR1 LNHNV and CDR2 YYDKDF (reference sequence). Trimming cost V 3 bases and J 5 bases, with 10 bases left between them. The CDR3 loop spans 13 amino acids. To note about this clone: Its matching antigen is unknown.

The origin of this receptor is a human donor with narcolepsy. The chain carries TRBV15 and TRBJ1-1, with TRBD1 as a possible D gene (6 bases). The source material was CD45RA- memory CD4+ T cells from PBMCs. Here the CDR3 DNA reads TGTGCCACCAGCAGCCAGGGGAATACTGAAGCTTTCTTT. Translating gives CATSSQGNTEAFF.